Only a few counts were recorded for the clone carrying this T cell receptor (beta chain). The patients all showed relapse after autologous stem cell transplantation, while their brentuximab vedotin exposure varied. Complete response, partial response or progressive disease made up the best responses. This specimen comes from a study of PD-1 blockade in classical Hodgkin lymphoma. Sequencing used immunoSEQ multiplex PCR; TCRdb keeps in-frame clones, though not all of them. This sample carries 20,000 to 30,000 clones, 70% to 80% of them seen once, and the ten largest clones take roughly 7.3%. The specimen was peripheral blood mononuclear cells (PBMCs), collected before the second cycle of nivolumab. The receptor's source is a human donor with classical Hodgkin lymphoma.

The CDR3 nucleotides are TGTGCCAGCAGGGCACCTCAGGGCTACGAGCAGTACTTC. The encoded protein is CASRAPQGYEQYF. The V call is TRBV5-4, the J call TRBJ2-7; TRBD1 might be the D (5 bases). The CDR3 is 13 amino acids. Germline assignment: CDR1 SGHNT and CDR2 YYREEE (reference sequence). V was cut by 5 bases and J by 3 bases, with 12 bases left in between.